This entry concerns a single T cell receptor (beta chain). What it recognizes is unknown. Clones were sequenced by immunoSEQ multiplex PCR, and TCRdb holds only the in-frame ones, with some missing. There are 40,000 or so clones in the sample; roughly 80% occur only once, and 2% to 2.5% lies in the top ten. Trimming removed 6 bases from V and 2 bases from J, with 16 bases in between. Germline loops: CDR1 MNHEY, CDR2 SVGAGI. This CDR3 has 15 amino acids. The sample is drawn from a study of a mutant IDH1 vaccine in newly diagnosed glioma. Whole-study findings and limits: Vaccine-induced responses were seen in roughly 93% of patients, spanning several MHC alleles.

Time point of the sample: week 23, last vaccination. Every single dose of the vaccine, 300 ug of mutant IDH1 20-mer peptide, came with topical imiquimod. The source of this sequence is a woman in her late teens or twenties with glioma. Some clones in this sample may be carry-over from other donors' samples. The rearrangement links TRBV6-5 to TRBJ1-2, with D perhaps TRBD1 (5 bases). The sequences come from PBMCs, collected from a glioma patient whose treatment included an IDH1 peptide vaccine. CDR3 in amino acids: CASRPLGEFNYGYTF. In DNA form, the CDR3 reads TGTGCCAGCAGGCCCTTAGGGGAGTTCAACTATGGCTACACCTTC.